The rows below give T cell receptor beta chains drawn from one sample of a study of CD8+CD57+ T cells in acquired aplastic anemia. TCRdb redid the calling of the reads with MiXCR, one entry per CDR3 protein. The sample includes about 290,000 distinct CDR3 sequences, about 50% of them seen just once. The sample comprised sorted CD4+, CD8+, or CD8+CD57+ T cells (not recorded which) from PBMCs. These receptor sequences come from a human donor with aplastic anemia. Each CDR3 is given with its conserved first and last residue. Each record gives: D gene, V gene, J gene, clone size, CDR3 DNA, CDR3 protein. D genes are given only for firm matches. The size field is filled for only some rows; it gives once, few, many or a size class.

>TRBD2|TRBV7-8|TRBJ2-7|.
TGTACCAGCAGCCCCTTAATACAGGTGGGAGGGTACTACGAGCAGTACTTC
CTSSPLIQVGGYYEQYF
>TRBD2|TRBV19|TRBJ2-1|.
TGTGCCAGTAGTAGGACTCCAGGGACTAGCGTCCCCAATGAGCAGTTCTTC
CASSRTPGTSVPNEQFF
>.|TRBV12-3/TRBV12-4|TRBJ1-5|many
TGTGCCAGCAGCCGTCGAAATCCGGGGCCCCAGCATTTT
CASSRRNPGPQHF
>.|TRBV4-1|TRBJ1-3|many
TGCGCCAGCAGCCAAGCAGGCGGGACTGGAAACACCATATATTTT
CASSQAGGTGNTIYF
>.|TRBV20-1|TRBJ1-2|.
TGCAGTGGATTGCTGGGGGCTGGCTATGGCTACACCTTC
CSGLLGAGYGYTF
>.|TRBV15|TRBJ2-7|.
TGTGCCACCCAACCGGGAGGGGGCAACGAGCAGTACTTC
CATQPGGGNEQYF
>.|TRBV2|TRBJ2-7|many
TGTGCCAGCAGCCCTCAGTCCTCCTACGAGCAGTACTTC
CASSPQSSYEQYF
>.|TRBV11-2|TRBJ1-2|once
TGTGCCAGCAGTGGAGGGGGGAGCCTCGGTGGCTACACCTTC
CASSGGGSLGGYTF
>TRBD1|TRBV19|TRBJ1-1|.
TGTGCCAGTAGTAGGGACAGGGGGCTTTCGTGGAACACTGAAGCTTTCTTT
CASSRDRGLSWNTEAFF
>TRBD1|TRBV24-1|TRBJ2-1|.
TGTGCCACCAGTGAACCGGGACAGGGGGCTTACAATGAGCAGTTCTTC
CATSEPGQGAYNEQFF
>TRBD2|TRBV25-1|TRBJ2-7|few
TGTGCCAGCAGCCTCTCGGGGGGGGAGCAGTACTTC
CASSLSGGEQYF
>.|TRBV10-3|TRBJ2-7|.
TGTGCCATCAGTGGCCAAGGCGTGCAGTACTTC
CAISGQGVQYF
>TRBD2|TRBV9|TRBJ2-3|.
TGTGCCAGCAGCGTAGAGATTTGGGCGGGGGGCACAGATACGCAGTATTTT
CASSVEIWAGGTDTQYF
>TRBD1|TRBV10-3|TRBJ1-1|.
TGTGCCATCAGTGAGGCCGGACAGGGAGCGGACACTGAAGCTTTCTTT
CAISEAGQGADTEAFF
>.|TRBV7-9|TRBJ1-6|.
TGTGCCAGCAGCTTAACATATAATTCACCCCTCCACTTT
CASSLTYNSPLHF
>TRBD1|TRBV4-1|TRBJ2-5|.
TGCGCCAGCGGGCTGACTGGAGACAGGGGGCGGGAGACCCAGTACTTC
CASGLTGDRGRETQYF
>.|TRBV18|TRBJ1-3|.
TGTGCCAGCTCACCACCCGGAGGAAACACCATATATTTT
CASSPPGGNTIYF
>.|TRBV20-1|TRBJ2-1|many
TGCAGTGCTAGAGATCAGTCGGGAAATAATGAGCAGTTCTTC
CSARDQSGNNEQFF
>TRBD2|TRBV5-1|TRBJ2-1|few
TGCGCCAGCAGCTTTGGCGCAGCGGGGATGGGCAATGAGCAGTTCTTC
CASSFGAAGMGNEQFF
>.|TRBV5-1|TRBJ2-5|many
TGCGCCAGCAGCTCCGGACAGAGGGGAGAGACCCAGTACTTC
CASSSGQRGETQYF
>TRBD1|TRBV15|TRBJ1-6|many
TGTGCCACCAGCAGAGGCCCCCAAACAGGGGGCGGGTATTCACCCCTCCACTTT
CATSRGPQTGGGYSPLHF
>TRBD1|TRBV6-1|TRBJ1-2|many
TGTGCCAGCAGTGATAACAAACAGGGGAGGTATGGCTACACCTTC
CASSDNKQGRYGYTF
>TRBD2|TRBV12-3/TRBV12-4|TRBJ2-2|.
TGTGCCAGCAGTCCCCATCCGGGACTAGCGGAGGAAACGGGGGAGCTGTTTTTT
CASSPHPGLAEETGELFF
>.|TRBV7-8|TRBJ2-7|.
TGTGCCAGCAGCCTGGTGAGCGGTATCTCCTACGAGCAGTACTTC
CASSLVSGISYEQYF
>.|TRBV3-1|TRBJ1-1|many
TGTGCCAGCAGCCAAGGACCCCAAGGGGGCACTGAAGCTTTCTTT
CASSQGPQGGTEAFF
>.|TRBV24-1|TRBJ1-5|many
TGTGCCACCAGTTTAGGGGGCAATCAGCCCCAGCATTTT
CATSLGGNQPQHF
>.|TRBV20-1|TRBJ1-2|.
TGCAGTGCTGGACATAACTATGGCTACACCTTC
CSAGHNYGYTF
>.|TRBV19|TRBJ1-3|many
TGTGCCAGTAGGAGGAACACCATATATTTT
CASRRNTIYF
>.|TRBV7-9|TRBJ2-5|.
TGTGCCAGCAGCTTGGGGTCAAGAACCCAGTACTTC
CASSLGSRTQYF
>.|TRBV19|TRBJ1-5|.
TGTGCCAGTAGCTTAGCCAGGGGTGGCAATCAGCCCCAGCATTTT
CASSLARGGNQPQHF
>.|TRBV7-9|TRBJ1-2|few
TGTGCCAGCGAGATGGGGGGGGTCTATGGCTACACCTTC
CASEMGGVYGYTF
>.|TRBV15|TRBJ1-4|few
TGTGCCACCAGCAGAGATCTGGCAGGGACGGGTGAAAAACTGTTTTTT
CATSRDLAGTGEKLFF
>TRBD1|TRBV12-3/TRBV12-4|TRBJ2-4|few
TGTGCCAGCAGTCCCGACAGGGCGAAGTTGGACTTC
CASSPDRAKLDF
>TRBD1|TRBV11-1|TRBJ1-1|many
TGTGCCAGCAGCCCGAGGACAGGCGGGATGAACACTGAAGCTTTCTTT
CASSPRTGGMNTEAFF
>TRBD2|TRBV11-1|TRBJ2-3|.
TGTGCCAGCAGCCATGGACTAGCGGGTGCAGATACGCAGTATTTT
CASSHGLAGADTQYF
>TRBD1|TRBV29-1|TRBJ2-1|.
TGCAGCGCCTGCAAGGGGACCAGCAGTGGAACCGGGACAGCGAACAATGAGCAGTTCTTC
CSACKGTSSGTGTANNEQFF
>.|TRBV7-6|TRBJ2-5|.
TGTGCCAGCAGCTTAGACTCCGGGACCCAAGAGACCCAGTACTTC
CASSLDSGTQETQYF
>.|TRBV2|TRBJ1-6|.
TGTGCCAGCAGTTTTGACGGGACCTTAGGGAATTCACCCCTCCACTTT
CASSFDGTLGNSPLHF
>TRBD2|TRBV19|TRBJ2-7|many
TGTGCCAGTAGTATGGGAGGGAAGTACGAGCAGTACTTC
CASSMGGKYEQYF
>.|TRBV7-3|TRBJ2-5|.
TGTGCCAGCAGCTCCGGACTGCCACAAGAGACCCAGTACTTC
CASSSGLPQETQYF
>TRBD1|TRBV24-1|TRBJ2-7|few
TGTGCCAAACCTAAGCAACAGGGGGACTCCTACGAGCAGTACTTC
CAKPKQQGDSYEQYF
>.|TRBV15|TRBJ2-2|.
TGTGCCACCAGCAGAGGGGGACAGAACACCGGGGAGCTGTTTTTT
CATSRGGQNTGELFF
>.|TRBV5-1|TRBJ2-1|.
TGCGCCAGCGGAGACGGAATCTACAATGAGCAGTTCTTC
CASGDGIYNEQFF
>TRBD2|TRBV7-6|TRBJ2-3|few
TGTGCCAGCAGCACACTAGCGGCAGGAGATACGCAGTATTTT
CASSTLAAGDTQYF
>TRBD1|TRBV12-3/TRBV12-4|TRBJ2-7|many
TGTGCCAGCAGTCACCGGGACAGGGATACCTACGAGCAGTACTTC
CASSHRDRDTYEQYF
>TRBD2|TRBV7-9|TRBJ2-2|.
TGCGCCAGCAGCCCTAGCGGGGGGACGAGCGGGGAGCTGTTTTTT
CASSPSGGTSGELFF